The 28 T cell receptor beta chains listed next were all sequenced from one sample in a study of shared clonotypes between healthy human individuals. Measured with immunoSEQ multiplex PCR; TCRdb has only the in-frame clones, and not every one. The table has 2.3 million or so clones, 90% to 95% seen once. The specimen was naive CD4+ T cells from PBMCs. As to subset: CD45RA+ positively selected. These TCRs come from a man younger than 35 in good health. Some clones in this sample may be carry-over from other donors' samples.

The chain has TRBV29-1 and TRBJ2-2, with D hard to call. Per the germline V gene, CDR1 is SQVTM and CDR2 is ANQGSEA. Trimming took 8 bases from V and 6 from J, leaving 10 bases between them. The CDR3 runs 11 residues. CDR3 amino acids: CSIRSAGELFF. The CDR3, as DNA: TGCAGCATTCGAAGCGCCGGGGAGCTGTTTTTT.

Here the CDR3 reads CASSLAPGLAGEQFF. CDR3 in DNA: TGCGCCAGCAGCTTGGCCCCGGGACTAGCGGGTGAGCAGTTCTTC. The rearrangement links TRBV5-1 to TRBJ2-1, with 12 nucleotides matching TRBD2. With 0 bases clipped from V and 9 bases from J, the junction kept 4 bases outside the gene matches. Germline V lookup: CDR1 SGHRS, CDR2 YFSETQ. The CDR3 has 15 residues.

DNA for the CDR3: TGTGCCAGCAGCCAAGACCCGGGAGGGTGGGGAGAGACCCAGTACTTC. Amino acids: CASSQDPGGWGETQYF. The gene calls are TRBV4-2 and TRBJ2-5, with TRBD2 identical over 8 bases. V gave up 0 bases and J gave up 4 bases; unmatched junction bases: 7. This CDR3 is built from 16 residues. Per germline, CDR1 LGHNA and CDR2 YNFKEQ.

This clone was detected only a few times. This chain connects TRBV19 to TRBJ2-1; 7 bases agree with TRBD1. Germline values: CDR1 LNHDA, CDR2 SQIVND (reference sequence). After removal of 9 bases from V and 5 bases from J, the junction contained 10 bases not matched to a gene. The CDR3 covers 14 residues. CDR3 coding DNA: TGTGCCAGCCGACAGGGTCGAGTCGACAATGAGCAGTTCTTC. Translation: CASRQGRVDNEQFF. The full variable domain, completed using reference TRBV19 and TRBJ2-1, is DGGITQSPKYLFRKEGQNVTLSCEQNLNHDAMYWYRQDPGQGLRLIYYSQIVNDFQKGDIAEGYSVSREKKESFPLTVTSAQKNPTAFYLCASRQGRVDNEQFFGPGTRLTVL.

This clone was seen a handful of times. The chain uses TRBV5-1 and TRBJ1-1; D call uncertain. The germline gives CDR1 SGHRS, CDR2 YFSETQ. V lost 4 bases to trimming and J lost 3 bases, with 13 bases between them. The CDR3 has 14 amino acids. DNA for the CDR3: TGCGCCAGCAGCCCCCATCCCCAGGACACTGAAGCTTTCTTT. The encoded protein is CASSPHPQDTEAFF.

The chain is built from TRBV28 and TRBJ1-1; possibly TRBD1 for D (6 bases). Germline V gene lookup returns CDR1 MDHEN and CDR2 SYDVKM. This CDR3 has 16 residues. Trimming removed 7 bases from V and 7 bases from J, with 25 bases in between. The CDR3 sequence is CASTPWDIKRGVEAFF. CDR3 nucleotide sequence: TGTGCCAGCACTCCTTGGGACATAAAGCGGGGGGTTGAAGCTTTCTTT.

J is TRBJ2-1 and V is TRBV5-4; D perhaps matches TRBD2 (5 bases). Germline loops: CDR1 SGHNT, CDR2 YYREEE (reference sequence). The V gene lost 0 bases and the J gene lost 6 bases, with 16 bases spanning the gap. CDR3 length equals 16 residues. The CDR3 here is CASSLGPGMEVNEQFF. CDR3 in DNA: TGTGCCAGCAGCTTGGGTCCGGGGATGGAAGTCAATGAGCAGTTCTTC.

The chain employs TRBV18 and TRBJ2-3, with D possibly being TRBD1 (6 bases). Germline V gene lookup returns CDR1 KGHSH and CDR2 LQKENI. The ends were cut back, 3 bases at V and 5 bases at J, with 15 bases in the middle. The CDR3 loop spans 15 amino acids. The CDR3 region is CASSPAGAGGDTQYF. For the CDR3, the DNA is TGTGCCAGCTCACCTGCAGGGGCTGGTGGAGATACGCAGTATTTT.

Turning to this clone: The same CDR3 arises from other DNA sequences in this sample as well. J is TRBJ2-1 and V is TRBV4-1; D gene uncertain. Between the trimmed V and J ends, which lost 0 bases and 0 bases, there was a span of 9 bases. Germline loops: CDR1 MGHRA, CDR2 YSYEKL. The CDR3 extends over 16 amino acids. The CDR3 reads CASSQEGRSSYNEQFF. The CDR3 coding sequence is TGCGCCAGCAGCCAAGAAGGCAGGAGCTCCTACAATGAGCAGTTCTTC.

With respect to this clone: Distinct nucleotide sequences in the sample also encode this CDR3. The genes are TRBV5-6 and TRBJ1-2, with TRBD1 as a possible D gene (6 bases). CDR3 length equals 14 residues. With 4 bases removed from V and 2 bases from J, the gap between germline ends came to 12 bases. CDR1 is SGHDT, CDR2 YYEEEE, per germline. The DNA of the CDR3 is TGTGCCAGCAGCCGCGGACAGTTAAACTATGGCTACACCTTC. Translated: CASSRGQLNYGYTF.

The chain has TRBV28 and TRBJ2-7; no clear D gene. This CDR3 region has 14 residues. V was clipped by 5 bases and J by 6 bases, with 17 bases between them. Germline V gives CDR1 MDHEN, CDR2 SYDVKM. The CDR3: CASSPTPSFSEQYF. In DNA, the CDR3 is TGTGCCAGCAGTCCCACCCCCTCCTTCTCCGAGCAGTACTTC. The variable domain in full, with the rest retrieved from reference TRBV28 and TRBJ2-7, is DVKVTQSSRYLVKRTGEKVFLECVQDMDHENMFWYRQDPGLGLRLIYFSYDVKMKEKGDIPEGYSVSREKKERFSLILESASTNQTSMYLCASSPTPSFSEQYFGPGTRLTVT.

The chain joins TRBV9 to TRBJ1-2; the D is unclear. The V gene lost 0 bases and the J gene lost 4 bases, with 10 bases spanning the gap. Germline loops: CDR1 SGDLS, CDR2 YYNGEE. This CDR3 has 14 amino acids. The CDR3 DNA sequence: TGTGCCAGCAGCGTAGGATCTCCACGCTATGGCTACACCTTC. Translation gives CASSVGSPRYGYTF.

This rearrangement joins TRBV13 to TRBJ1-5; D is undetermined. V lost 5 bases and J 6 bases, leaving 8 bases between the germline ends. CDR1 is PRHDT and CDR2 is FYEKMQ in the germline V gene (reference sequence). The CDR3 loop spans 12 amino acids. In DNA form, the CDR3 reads TGTGCCAGCAGCGTCAGCGGTCAGCCCCAGCATTTT. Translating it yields CASSVSGQPQHF.

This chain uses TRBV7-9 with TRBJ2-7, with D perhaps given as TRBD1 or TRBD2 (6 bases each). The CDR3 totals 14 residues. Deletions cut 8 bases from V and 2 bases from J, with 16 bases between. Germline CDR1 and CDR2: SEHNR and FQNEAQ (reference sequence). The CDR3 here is CASGNWGAPYEQYF. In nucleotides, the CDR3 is TGTGCCAGCGGGAATTGGGGGGCTCCCTACGAGCAGTACTTC.

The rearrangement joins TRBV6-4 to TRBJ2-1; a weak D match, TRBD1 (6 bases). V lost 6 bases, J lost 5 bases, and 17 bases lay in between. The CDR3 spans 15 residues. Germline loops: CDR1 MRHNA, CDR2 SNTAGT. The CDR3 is CASRRGMIGDNEQFF. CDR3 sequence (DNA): TGTGCCAGCAGGAGGGGGATGATAGGGGACAATGAGCAGTTCTTC.

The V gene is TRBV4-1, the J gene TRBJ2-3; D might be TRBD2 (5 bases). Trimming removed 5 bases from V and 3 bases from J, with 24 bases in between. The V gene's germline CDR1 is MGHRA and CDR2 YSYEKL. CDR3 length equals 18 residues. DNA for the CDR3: TGCGCCAGCAGCGCCTGGACTGGGAAGGTTGGTGCGACAGATACGCAGTATTTT. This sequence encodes CASSAWTGKVGATDTQYF.

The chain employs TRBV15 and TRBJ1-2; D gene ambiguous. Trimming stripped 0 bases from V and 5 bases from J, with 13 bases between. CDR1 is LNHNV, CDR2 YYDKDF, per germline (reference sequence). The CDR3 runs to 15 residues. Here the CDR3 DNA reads TGTGCCACCAGCAGAGATTTGGGTCAGGATTATGGCTACACCTTC. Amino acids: CATSRDLGQDYGYTF.

The CDR3 region is CASSLRSAGANVLTF. CDR3 DNA: TGTGCCAGCAGCTTAAGGTCCGCTGGGGCCAACGTCCTGACTTTC. The chain uses TRBV7-3 and TRBJ2-6; D unresolved. Trimming cost V 1 base and J 2 bases, with 6 bases left between them. The CDR3 spans 15 residues. The germline gives CDR1 SGHTA, CDR2 FQGTGA.

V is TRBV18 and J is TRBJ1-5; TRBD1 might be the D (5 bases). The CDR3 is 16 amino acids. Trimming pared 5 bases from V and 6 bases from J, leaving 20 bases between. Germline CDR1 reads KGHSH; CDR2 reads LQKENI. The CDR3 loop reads CASSSTGRGGSQPQHF. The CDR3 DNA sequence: TGTGCCAGCTCATCCACCGGGAGGGGAGGGAGTCAGCCCCAGCATTTT. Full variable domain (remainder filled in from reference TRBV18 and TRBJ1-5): NAGVMQNPRHLVRRRGQEARLRCSPMKGHSHVYWYRQLPEEGLKFMVYLQKENIIDESGMPKERFSAEFPKEGPSILRIQQVVRGDSAAYFCASSSTGRGGSQPQHFGDGTRLSIL.

The CDR3 region is CASRQGKATNEKLFF. The CDR3 bases are TGTGCCAGCCGGCAGGGGAAAGCAACTAATGAAAAACTGTTTTTT. The chain uses TRBV19 and TRBJ1-4, with D possibly matching TRBD1 (6 bases). CDR1 is LNHDA and CDR2 is SQIVND in the germline V gene (reference sequence). The CDR3 loop spans 15 amino acids. V shed 9 bases and J shed 0 bases, with 14 bases lying between them.

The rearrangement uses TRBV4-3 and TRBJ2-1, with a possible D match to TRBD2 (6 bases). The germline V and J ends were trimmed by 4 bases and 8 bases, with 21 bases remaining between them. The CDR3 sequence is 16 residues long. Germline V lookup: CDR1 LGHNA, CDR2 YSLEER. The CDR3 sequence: CASSLQKGRLDHEQFF. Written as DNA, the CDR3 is TGCGCCAGCAGCCTCCAAAAAGGCCGACTAGACCATGAGCAGTTCTTC.

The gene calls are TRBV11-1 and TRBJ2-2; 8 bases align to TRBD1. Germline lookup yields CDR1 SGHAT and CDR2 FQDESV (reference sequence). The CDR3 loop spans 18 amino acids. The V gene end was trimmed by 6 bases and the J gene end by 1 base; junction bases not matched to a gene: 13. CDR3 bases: TGTGCCAGCAGTTCGCGGCAGGGGGCAGGCGGGAACACCGGGGAGCTGTTTTTT. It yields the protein CASSSRQGAGGNTGELFF.

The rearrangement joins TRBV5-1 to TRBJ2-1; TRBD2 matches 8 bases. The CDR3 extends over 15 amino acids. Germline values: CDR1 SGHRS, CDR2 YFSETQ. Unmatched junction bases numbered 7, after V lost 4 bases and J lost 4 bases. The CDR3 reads CASSPQRETYNEQFF. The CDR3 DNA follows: TGCGCCAGCAGCCCACAGCGGGAGACATACAATGAGCAGTTCTTC. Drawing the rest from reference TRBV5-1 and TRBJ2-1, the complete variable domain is KAGVTQTPRYLIKTRGQQVTLSCSPISGHRSVSWYQQTPGQGLQFLFEYFSETQRNKGNFPGRFSGRQFSNSRSEMNVSTLELGDSALYLCASSPQRETYNEQFFGPGTRLTVL.

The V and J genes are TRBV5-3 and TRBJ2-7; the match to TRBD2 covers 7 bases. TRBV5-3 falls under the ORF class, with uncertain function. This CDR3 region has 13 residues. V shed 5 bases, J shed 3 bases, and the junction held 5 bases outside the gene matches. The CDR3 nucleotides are TGTGCCAGAAGGCTGACTAGCTACTACGAGCAGTACTTC. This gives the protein CARRLTSYYEQYF.

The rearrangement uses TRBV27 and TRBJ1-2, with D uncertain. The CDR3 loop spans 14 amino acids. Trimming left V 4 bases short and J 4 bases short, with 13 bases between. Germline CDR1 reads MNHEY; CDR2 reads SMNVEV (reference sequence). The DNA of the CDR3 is TGTGCCAGCAGTTCCCTCGGGGAGGGCTATGGCTACACCTTC. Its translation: CASSSLGEGYGYTF.

The CDR3 sequence is CASSAQGLAGGNEQFF. In nucleotides, the CDR3 is TGCGCCAGCAGCGCCCAAGGACTAGCGGGTGGAAATGAGCAGTTCTTC. This chain connects TRBV5-1 to TRBJ2-1, with 11 nucleotides matching TRBD2. CDR3 length equals 16 residues. The junction had 10 bases not matched to a gene; V was cut back by 4 bases and J by 7 bases. Per germline, CDR1 SGHRS and CDR2 YFSETQ.

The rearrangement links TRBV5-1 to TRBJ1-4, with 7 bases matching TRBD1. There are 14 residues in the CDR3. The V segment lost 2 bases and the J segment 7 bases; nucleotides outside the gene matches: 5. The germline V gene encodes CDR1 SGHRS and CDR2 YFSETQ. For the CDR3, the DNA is TGCGCCAGCAGCTTAGAGGGGGCACGTGAAAAACTGTTTTTT. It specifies CASSLEGAREKLFF.

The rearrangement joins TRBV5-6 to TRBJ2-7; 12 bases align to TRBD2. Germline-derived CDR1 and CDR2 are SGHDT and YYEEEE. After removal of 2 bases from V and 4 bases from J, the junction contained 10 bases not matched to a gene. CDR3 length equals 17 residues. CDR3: CASSFRLAGEGAYEQYF. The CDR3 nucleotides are TGTGCCAGCAGCTTTAGACTAGCGGGAGAGGGGGCATACGAGCAGTACTTC.